These T cell receptor beta chains were read from a single sample in a study of T cells expressing NK-cell markers. Each CDR3 protein gets one entry in TCRdb, which reprocessed the 5' RACE reads and gives no DNA. The sample is made up of about 460,000 distinct CDR3 sequences, and the top ten hold over 1.1% of it. The sample was blood T cells: a sorted CD56 or NKG2C T cell subset, CD4+ or CD8+ T cells, or bulk PBMC T cells (not recorded which). All receptors derive from a woman in her forties or fifties in good health. Both conserved end residues are part of each CDR3. The order of the fields is V gene, CDR3 length, J gene, CDR3 protein.

V: TRBV20-1
length: 12
J: TRBJ1-1
CDR3: CSALFMNTEAFF

V: TRBV28
length: 15
J: TRBJ2-2
CDR3: CASSSLAALTGELFF

V: TRBV5-1
length: 15
J: TRBJ2-3
CDR3: CASSLASGQTDTQYF

V: TRBV19
length: 18
J: TRBJ2-2
CDR3: CASSIAAPGLARPGELFF

V: TRBV12-3/TRBV12-4
length: 12
J: TRBJ2-2
CDR3: CASSMTGGSLFF

V: TRBV10-3
length: 15
J: TRBJ1-3
CDR3: CAINSQGSPGNTIYF

V: TRBV5-6
length: 12
J: TRBJ2-1
CDR3: CASSRVHNEQFF

V: TRBV29-1
length: 13
J: TRBJ2-7
CDR3: CSAVATSYGEQYF

V: TRBV28
length: 12
J: TRBJ2-5
CDR3: CASSLQLETQYF

V: TRBV3-1
length: 13
J: TRBJ2-1
CDR3: CASSLIEKGEQFF

V: TRBV7-9
length: 14
J: TRBJ2-2
CDR3: CASSSGVDTGELFF

V: TRBV4-1
length: 19
J: TRBJ2-1
CDR3: CASSLRLAGPSSSYNEQFF

V: TRBV7-3
length: 16
J: TRBJ2-1
CDR3: CASSPRHHSSYNEQFF

V: TRBV20-1
length: 15
J: TRBJ1-3
CDR3: CSARPTADSGNTIYF

V: TRBV25-1
length: 14
J: TRBJ1-4
CDR3: CASLGTGGGEKLFF

V: TRBV20-1
length: 13
J: TRBJ2-7
CDR3: CSAAGTGVYEQYF

V: TRBV13
length: 18
J: TRBJ2-1
CDR3: CASSDLLAGRIRNNEQFF

V: TRBV29-1
length: 14
J: TRBJ1-1
CDR3: CSVERALMNTEAFF

V: TRBV12-3/TRBV12-4
length: 13
J: TRBJ1-2
CDR3: CASSPAGPGGYTF

V: TRBV27
length: 14
J: TRBJ2-3
CDR3: CASSLWGRADTQYF

V: TRBV20-1
length: 15
J: TRBJ2-7
CDR3: CSARGGPSGGYEQYF

V: TRBV13
length: 16
J: TRBJ1-1
CDR3: CASSLGHWGSGTEAFF

V: TRBV19
length: 13
J: TRBJ1-1
CDR3: CASRYAGGTEAFF

V: TRBV20-1
length: 14
J: TRBJ2-1
CDR3: CSARTSEGRSEQFF

V: TRBV7-8
length: 15
J: TRBJ1-1
CDR3: CASEGTGGASPEAFF

V: TRBV7-8
length: 14
J: TRBJ2-3
CDR3: CASSLAVVTDTQYF

V: TRBV27
length: 15
J: TRBJ2-3
CDR3: CASSLGGLPGDTQYF

V: TRBV12-3/TRBV12-4
length: 12
J: TRBJ2-3
CDR3: CASVGESDTQYF

V: TRBV14
length: 14
J: TRBJ2-7
CDR3: CASSQLGTDYEQYF

V: TRBV5-1
length: 15
J: TRBJ2-3
CDR3: CASSSGTSGTDTQYF

V: TRBV20-1
length: 12
J: TRBJ2-1
CDR3: CSAHRTGSEQFF

V: TRBV24-1
length: 14
J: TRBJ2-3
CDR3: CATSLTGGEDTQYF

V: TRBV11-3
length: 13
J: TRBJ2-1
CDR3: CASSRKLADEQFF

V: TRBV7-3
length: 13
J: TRBJ2-1
CDR3: CASSLGQPNEQFF

V: TRBV7-9
length: 18
J: TRBJ2-1
CDR3: CASSYPERQTRTGLEQFF

V: TRBV2
length: 13
J: TRBJ2-1
CDR3: CASRVAGPEGQFF

V: TRBV2
length: 13
J: TRBJ2-5
CDR3: CASTGRTQETQYF

V: TRBV18
length: 16
J: TRBJ2-1
CDR3: CASSPPGGQGMFEQFF

V: TRBV3-1
length: 13
J: TRBJ1-1
CDR3: CASSVPGGTEAFF

V: TRBV4-1
length: 15
J: TRBJ2-3
CDR3: CASSQVAFSTDTQYF

V: TRBV14
length: 15
J: TRBJ2-1
CDR3: CASSQEGRVNNEQFF

V: TRBV6-5
length: 12
J: TRBJ2-5
CDR3: CASGEMAETQYF

V: TRBV7-9
length: 14
J: TRBJ1-6
CDR3: CASSLVGELAPLHF

V: TRBV6-1
length: 16
J: TRBJ2-2
CDR3: CASRKRQVDGTGELFF

V: TRBV20-1
length: 14
J: TRBJ2-7
CDR3: CSATVAGASYEQYF

V: TRBV4-1
length: 18
J: TRBJ2-1
CDR3: CASSGAGAGGFNYNEQFF

V: TRBV7-6
length: 16
J: TRBJ1-4
CDR3: CASSLAPTDSNEKLFF

V: TRBV7-8
length: 17
J: TRBJ2-2
CDR3: CASSLGDRGLVGRELFF

V: TRBV12-3/TRBV12-4
length: 11
J: TRBJ1-2
CDR3: CASTILDSTTF

V: TRBV11-3
length: 15
J: TRBJ2-2
CDR3: CASSLATLNTGELFF